Only one count was recorded for the clone carrying this T cell receptor (beta chain). The PCR was carried out with 60 Vbeta primers and 13 Jbeta primers. Sequencing was performed with immunoSEQ multiplex PCR; in TCRdb, only in-frame clones are kept and a portion is missing. Among about 130,000 clones, 65% to 80% were seen once, and the ten largest hold nearly 4%. This specimen comes from a study of cytomegalovirus exposure and HLA in healthy donors. This CDR3 is built from 15 residues. Germline V gene data show CDR1 as MNHNS and CDR2 as SASEGT. With V trimmed by 5 bases and J by 7 bases, 13 bases remained unmatched.

The clonotype comes from a male donor in good health and CMV-seronegative. Sample: PBMCs. The chain has TRBV6-1 and TRBJ1-1, with 7 bases fitting TRBD1. In DNA form, the CDR3 reads TGTGCCAGCAGTCCCCGGGCCACAGGGGTCAGTGAAGCTTTCTTT. It specifies CASSPRATGVSEAFF.